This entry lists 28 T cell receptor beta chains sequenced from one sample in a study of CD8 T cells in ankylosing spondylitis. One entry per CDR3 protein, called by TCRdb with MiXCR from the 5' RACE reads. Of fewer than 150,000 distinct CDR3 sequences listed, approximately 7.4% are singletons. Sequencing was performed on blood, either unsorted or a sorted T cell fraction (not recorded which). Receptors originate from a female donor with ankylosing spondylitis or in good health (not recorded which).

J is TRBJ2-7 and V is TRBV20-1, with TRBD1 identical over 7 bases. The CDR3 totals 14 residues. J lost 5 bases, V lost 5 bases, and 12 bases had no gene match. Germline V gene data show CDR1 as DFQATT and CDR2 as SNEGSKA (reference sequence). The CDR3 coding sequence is TGCAGTGCTCAAACCACAGGGGCCGGGGACGAGCAGTACTTC. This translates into CSAQTTGAGDEQYF.

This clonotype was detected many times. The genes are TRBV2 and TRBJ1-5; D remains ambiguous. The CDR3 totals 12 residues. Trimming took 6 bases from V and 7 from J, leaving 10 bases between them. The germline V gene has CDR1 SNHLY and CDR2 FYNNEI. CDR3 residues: CASSGPRQPQHF. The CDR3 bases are TGTGCCAGCAGCGGCCCTAGACAGCCCCAGCATTTT.

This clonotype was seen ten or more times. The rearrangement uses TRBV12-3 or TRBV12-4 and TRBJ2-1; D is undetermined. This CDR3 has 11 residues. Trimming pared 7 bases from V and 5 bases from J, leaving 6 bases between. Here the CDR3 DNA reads TGTGCCAGCACCTTAAACAATGAGCAGTTCTTC. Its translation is CASTLNNEQFF.

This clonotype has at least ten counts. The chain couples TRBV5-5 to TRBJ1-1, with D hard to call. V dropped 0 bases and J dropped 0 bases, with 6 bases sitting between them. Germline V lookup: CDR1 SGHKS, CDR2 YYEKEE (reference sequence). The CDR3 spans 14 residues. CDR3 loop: CASSLGGLNTEAFF. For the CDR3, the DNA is TGTGCCAGCAGCTTGGGAGGTTTGAACACTGAAGCTTTCTTT.

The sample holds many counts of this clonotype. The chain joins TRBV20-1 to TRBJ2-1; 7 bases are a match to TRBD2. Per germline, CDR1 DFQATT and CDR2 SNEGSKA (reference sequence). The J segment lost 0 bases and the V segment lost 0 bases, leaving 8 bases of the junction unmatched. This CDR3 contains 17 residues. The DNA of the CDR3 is TGCAGTGCTAGAGACCAAACCGGGACTACCTCCTACAATGAGCAGTTCTTC. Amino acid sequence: CSARDQTGTTSYNEQFF.

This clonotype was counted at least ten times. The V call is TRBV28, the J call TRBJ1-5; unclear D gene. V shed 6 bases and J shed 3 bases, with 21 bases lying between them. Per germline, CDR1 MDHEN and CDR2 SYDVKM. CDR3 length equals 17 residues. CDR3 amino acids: CASSRDGAEYDNQPQHF. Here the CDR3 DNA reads TGTGCCAGCAGCCGCGATGGAGCCGAGTACGACAATCAGCCCCAGCATTTT.

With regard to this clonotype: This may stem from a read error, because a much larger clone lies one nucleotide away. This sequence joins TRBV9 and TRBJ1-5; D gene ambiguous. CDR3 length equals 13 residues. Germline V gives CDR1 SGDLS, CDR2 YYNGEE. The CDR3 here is CTSSSTDGYPQHF. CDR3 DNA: TGTACCAGCAGCTCCACGGACGGGTACCCCCAGCATTTT.

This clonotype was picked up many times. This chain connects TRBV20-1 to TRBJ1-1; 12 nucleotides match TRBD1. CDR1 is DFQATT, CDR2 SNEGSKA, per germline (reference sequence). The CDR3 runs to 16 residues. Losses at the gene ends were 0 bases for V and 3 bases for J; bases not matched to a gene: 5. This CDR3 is CSARDLGQGADTEAFF. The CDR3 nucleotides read TGCAGTGCTAGAGATCTGGGACAGGGGGCGGACACTGAAGCTTTCTTT.

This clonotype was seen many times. The CDR3, as DNA: TGTGCCAGCAATTCAGTCGGGGAGCTGTTTTTT. This codes for CASNSVGELFF. The chain is built from TRBV12-3 or TRBV12-4 and TRBJ2-2; D remains ambiguous. V gave up 7 bases and J gave up 7 bases, with 7 bases separating them. The CDR3 extends over 11 amino acids.

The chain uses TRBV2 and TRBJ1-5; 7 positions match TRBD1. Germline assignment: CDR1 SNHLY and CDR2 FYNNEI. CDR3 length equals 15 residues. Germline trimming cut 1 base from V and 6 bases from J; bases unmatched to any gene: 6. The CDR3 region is CASSEEEGAGQPQHF. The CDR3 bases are TGTGCCAGCAGTGAAGAGGAGGGGGCCGGTCAGCCCCAGCATTTT.

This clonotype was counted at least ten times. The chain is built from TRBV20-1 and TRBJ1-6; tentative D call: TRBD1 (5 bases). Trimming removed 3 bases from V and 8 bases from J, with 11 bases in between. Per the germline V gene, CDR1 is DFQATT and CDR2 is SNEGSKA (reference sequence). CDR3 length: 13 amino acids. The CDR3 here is CSASSRAYSPLHF. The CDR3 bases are TGCAGTGCTAGTTCCAGGGCTTATTCACCCCTCCACTTT.

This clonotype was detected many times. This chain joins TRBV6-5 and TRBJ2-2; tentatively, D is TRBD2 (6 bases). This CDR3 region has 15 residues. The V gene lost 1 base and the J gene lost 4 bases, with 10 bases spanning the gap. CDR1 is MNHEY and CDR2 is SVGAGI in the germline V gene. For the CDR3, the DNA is TGTGCCAGCAGTTACTTGCTAGCGCGCACCGGGGAGCTGTTTTTT. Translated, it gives CASSYLLARTGELFF.

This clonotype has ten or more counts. Here the CDR3 reads CASSLGRGLLGNTIYF. CDR3 in DNA: TGTGCCAGCAGCCTGGGTCGGGGGCTCCTTGGAAACACCATATATTTT. This sequence joins TRBV7-9 and TRBJ1-3; D may be TRBD1 (6 bases). With 5 bases removed from V and 3 bases from J, the gap between germline ends came to 17 bases. The germline V gene has CDR1 SEHNR and CDR2 FQNEAQ (reference sequence). The CDR3 spans 16 residues.

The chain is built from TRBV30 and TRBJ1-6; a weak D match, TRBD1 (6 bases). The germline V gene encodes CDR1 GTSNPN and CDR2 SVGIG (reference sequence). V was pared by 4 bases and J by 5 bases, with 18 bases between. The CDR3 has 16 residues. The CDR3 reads CAWTQGTHPNNSPLHF. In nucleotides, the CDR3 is TGTGCCTGGACCCAGGGGACCCATCCGAATAATTCACCCCTCCACTTT.

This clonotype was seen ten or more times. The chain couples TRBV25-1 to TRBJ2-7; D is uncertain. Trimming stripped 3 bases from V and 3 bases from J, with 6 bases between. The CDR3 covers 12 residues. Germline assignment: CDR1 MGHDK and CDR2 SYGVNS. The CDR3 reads CASSDDNYEQYF. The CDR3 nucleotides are TGTGCCAGCAGTGACGACAACTACGAGCAGTACTTC.

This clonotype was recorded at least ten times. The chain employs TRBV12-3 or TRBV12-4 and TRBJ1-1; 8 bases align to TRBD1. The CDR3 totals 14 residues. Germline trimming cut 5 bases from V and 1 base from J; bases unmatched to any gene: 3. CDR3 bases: TGTGCCAGCAGTCCGGGACAGGCGAACACTGAAGCTTTCTTT. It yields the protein CASSPGQANTEAFF.

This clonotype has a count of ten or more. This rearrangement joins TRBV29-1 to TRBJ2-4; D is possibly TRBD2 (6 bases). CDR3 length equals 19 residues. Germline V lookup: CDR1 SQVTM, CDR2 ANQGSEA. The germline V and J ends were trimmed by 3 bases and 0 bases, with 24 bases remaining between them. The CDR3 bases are TGCAGCGTTGATACCATTCCGGGACGGAGGGGATTAGCCAAAAACATTCAGTACTTC. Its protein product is CSVDTIPGRRGLAKNIQYF.

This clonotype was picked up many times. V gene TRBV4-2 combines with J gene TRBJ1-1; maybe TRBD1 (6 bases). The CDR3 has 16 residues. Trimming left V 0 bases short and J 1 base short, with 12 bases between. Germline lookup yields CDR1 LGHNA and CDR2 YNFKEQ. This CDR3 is CASSQDFGGPNTEAFF. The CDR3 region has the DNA TGTGCCAGCAGCCAAGATTTTGGGGGGCCGAACACTGAAGCTTTCTTT.

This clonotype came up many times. The CDR3 nucleotides read TGCAGCGTTGAAGGCCAACAGGGCTCTAATGAAAAACTGTTTTTT. Translation gives CSVEGQQGSNEKLFF. This chain connects TRBV29-1 to TRBJ1-4, with a tentative D call TRBD1 (6 bases). V shed 1 base and J shed 3 bases, with 12 bases lying between them. Germline V gene lookup returns CDR1 SQVTM and CDR2 ANQGSEA. CDR3 size: 15 residues.

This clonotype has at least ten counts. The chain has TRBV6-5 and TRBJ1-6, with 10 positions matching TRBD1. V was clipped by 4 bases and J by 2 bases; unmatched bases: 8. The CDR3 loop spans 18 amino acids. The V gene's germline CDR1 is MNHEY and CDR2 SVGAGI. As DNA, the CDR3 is TGTGCCAGCAGTTCCGGGACAGGGGTGAGGACCTATAATTCACCCCTCCACTTT. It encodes CASSSGTGVRTYNSPLHF.

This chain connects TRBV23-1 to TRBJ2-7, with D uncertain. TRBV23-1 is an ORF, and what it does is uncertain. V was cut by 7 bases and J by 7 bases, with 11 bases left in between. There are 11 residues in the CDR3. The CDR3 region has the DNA TGCGCCAGCAACTCGGTAGAGGAGCAGTACTTC. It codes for CASNSVEEQYF.

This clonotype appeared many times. The CDR3 is CASSLARGFNEQFF. The DNA for the CDR3 is TGCGCCAGCAGCTTGGCCAGGGGGTTCAATGAGCAGTTCTTC. The chain carries TRBV5-1 and TRBJ2-1, with 7 bases that match TRBD1. V trimming: 0 bases; J trimming: 6 bases; junction bases outside the gene matches: 3. Looked up from germline, CDR1 is SGHRS and CDR2 is YFSETQ. The CDR3 runs 14 residues.

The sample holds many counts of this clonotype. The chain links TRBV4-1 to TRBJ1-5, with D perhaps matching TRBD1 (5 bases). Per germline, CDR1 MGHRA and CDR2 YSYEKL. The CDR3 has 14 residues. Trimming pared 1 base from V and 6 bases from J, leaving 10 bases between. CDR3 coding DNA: TGCGCCAGCAGCCAAGGGGCAGGGCGTCAGCCCCAGCATTTT. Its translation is CASSQGAGRQPQHF.

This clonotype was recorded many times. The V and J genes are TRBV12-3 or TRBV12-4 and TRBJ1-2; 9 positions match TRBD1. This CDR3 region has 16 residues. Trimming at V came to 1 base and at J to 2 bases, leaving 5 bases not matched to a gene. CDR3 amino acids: CASSLGPGQGNYGYTF. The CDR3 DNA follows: TGTGCCAGCAGTTTAGGCCCGGGACAGGGAAACTATGGCTACACCTTC.

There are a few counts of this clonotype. The CDR3 here is CAISDNRDEQFF. CDR3 DNA: TGTGCCATCAGCGATAATAGGGATGAGCAGTTCTTC. The rearrangement links TRBV10-3 to TRBJ2-1; D gene unclear. The CDR3 spans 12 residues. Trimming took 6 bases from V and 8 from J, leaving 11 bases between them. Germline V gene data show CDR1 as ENHRY and CDR2 as SYGVKD.

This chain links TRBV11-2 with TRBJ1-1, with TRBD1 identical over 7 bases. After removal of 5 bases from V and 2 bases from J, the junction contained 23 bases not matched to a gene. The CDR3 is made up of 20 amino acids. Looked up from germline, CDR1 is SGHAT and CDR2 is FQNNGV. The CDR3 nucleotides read TGTGCCAGCAGCCCTCGAGTCCAGACAGGGCGGAGGGCATTAAACACTGAAGCTTTCTTT. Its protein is CASSPRVQTGRRALNTEAFF.

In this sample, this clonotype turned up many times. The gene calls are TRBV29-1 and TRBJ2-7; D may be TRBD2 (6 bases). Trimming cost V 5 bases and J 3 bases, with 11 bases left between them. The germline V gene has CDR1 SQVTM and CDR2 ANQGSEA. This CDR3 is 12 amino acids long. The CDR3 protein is CSVLPGDYEQYF. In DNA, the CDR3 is TGCAGCGTTCTTCCGGGAGACTACGAGCAGTACTTC.

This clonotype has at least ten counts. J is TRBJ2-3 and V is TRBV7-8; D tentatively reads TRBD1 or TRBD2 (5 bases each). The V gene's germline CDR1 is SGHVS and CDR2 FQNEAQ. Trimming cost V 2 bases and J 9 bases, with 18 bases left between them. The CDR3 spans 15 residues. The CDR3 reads CASSLRGLSTGTQYF. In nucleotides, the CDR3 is TGTGCCAGCAGCTTACGGGGCCTCTCGACCGGAACGCAGTATTTT.